The 17 T cell receptor beta chains below all came from one sample that was sequenced in a study of CD8 T cells in Susac syndrome. When the RNA was reverse transcribed, random hexamers were used with an input of roughly 0.45 to 1 ug. TCRdb reprocessed the immunoSEQ multiplex PCR reads via MiXCR and lists one record per CDR3 protein. The sample carries nearly 200,000 distinct CDR3 sequences, 90% to 95% recorded once. The sample consisted of CD4+ T cells from PBMCs. These receptors were obtained from a human donor with multiple sclerosis.

The chain combines TRBV29-1 with TRBJ1-5; D is perhaps TRBD1 (6 bases). The CDR3 length is 12 residues. Germline V lookup: CDR1 SQVTM, CDR2 ANQGSEA. The V end was cut by 4 bases, the J end by 7 bases, with 11 bases between. The CDR3 region has the DNA TGCAGCGTTGCATTGGGGGGCCAGCCCCAGCATTTT. Its translation is CSVALGGQPQHF.

The V and J genes are TRBV9 and TRBJ1-3; D is uncertain. The germline V and J ends were trimmed by 4 bases and 4 bases, with 3 bases remaining between them. The CDR3 sequence is 11 residues long. Looked up from germline, CDR1 is SGDLS and CDR2 is YYNGEE. In nucleotides, the CDR3 is TGTGCCAGCAGCTCAGGAAACACCATATATTTT. Encoded protein: CASSSGNTIYF.

The chain has TRBV7-9 and TRBJ2-7, with TRBD1 identical over 7 bases. J was trimmed by 2 bases and V by 1 base; bases with no gene match: 14. Germline loops: CDR1 SEHNR, CDR2 FQNEAQ (reference sequence). The CDR3 runs to 18 residues. This chain's CDR3 is CASSLGGDRPTSTYEQYF. CDR3 bases: TGTGCCAGCAGCTTAGGTGGGGACAGACCGACCTCCACCTACGAGCAGTACTTC. Based on the CDR3 plus reference TRBV7-9 and TRBJ2-7, the full variable domain is DTGVSQNPRHKITKRGQNVTFRCDPISEHNRLYWYRQTLGQGPEFLTYFQNEAQLEKSRLLSDRFSAERPKGSFSTLEIQRTEQGDSAMYLCASSLGGDRPTSTYEQYFGPGTRLTVT.

The chain has TRBV15 and TRBJ2-5, with 9 bases aligning to TRBD2. The CDR3 length is 14 residues. Germline CDR1 LNHNV, CDR2 YYDKDF (reference sequence). V dropped 6 bases and J dropped 2; count of bases not matched to a gene: 4. CDR3 sequence (DNA): TGTGCCACCAGTCTAGCGGGGCGACAAGAGACCCAGTACTTC. The encoded protein is CATSLAGRQETQYF.

The chain joins TRBV30 to TRBJ1-4; 9 bases agree with TRBD1. The junction had 7 bases not matched to a gene; V was cut back by 0 bases and J by 8 bases. Germline V CDR1 and CDR2: GTSNPN, SVGIG (reference sequence). The length of the CDR3 is 15 residues. The CDR3 DNA reads TGTGCCTGGAGTGTTAACACAGGGGGCGTCGAAAAACTGTTTTTT. Residues: CAWSVNTGGVEKLFF. The variable domain in full, with the rest retrieved from reference TRBV30 and TRBJ1-4, is SQTIHQWPATLVQPVGSPLSLECTVEGTSNPNLYWYRQAAGRGLQLLFYSVGIGQISSEVPQNLSASRPQDRQFILSSKKLLLSDSGFYLCAWSVNTGGVEKLFFGSGTQLSVL.

The chain employs TRBV30 and TRBJ1-2; TRBD1 matches 7 bases. This CDR3 has 15 amino acids. With 8 bases clipped from V and 3 bases from J, the junction kept 15 bases outside the gene matches. The germline V gene has CDR1 GTSNPN and CDR2 SVGIG (reference sequence). The CDR3 region has the DNA TGTGCCGGAAGGGCCAGGGGGATCGTCGACTATGGCTACACCTTC. This codes for CAGRARGIVDYGYTF.

V and J are TRBV5-1 and TRBJ2-2, with TRBD2 matching 12 bases. The CDR3 has 16 residues. CDR1 is SGHRS, CDR2 YFSETQ, per germline. The trim removed 4 bases at V and 4 bases at J, leaving 5 bases unmatched. CDR3 in amino acids: CASSPGLAGSTGELFF. CDR3 DNA: TGCGCCAGCAGCCCAGGACTAGCGGGATCCACCGGGGAGCTGTTTTTT.

In this sample, this clonotype turned up once. The chain recombines TRBV12-5 with TRBJ2-3; the D gene could be TRBD1 or TRBD2 (5 bases each). The CDR3 runs 13 residues. Trimming took 6 bases from V and 4 from J, leaving 11 bases between them. Germline CDR1 LGHNT, CDR2 FRNRAP. DNA of the CDR3: TGTGCTAGTGGGCAGGGACGGCCAGATACGCAGTATTTT. It specifies CASGQGRPDTQYF.

The V and J genes are TRBV7-8 and TRBJ1-1; D is unclear. The ends were cut back, 2 bases at V and 4 bases at J, with 17 bases in the middle. There are 16 residues in the CDR3. Germline CDR1 SGHVS, CDR2 FQNEAQ. The CDR3 is CASSLTYGRSSTEAFF. CDR3 DNA: TGTGCCAGCAGCTTAACGTATGGCAGGTCTAGCACTGAAGCTTTCTTT. The entire variable domain, with the rest obtained from reference TRBV7-8 and TRBJ1-1, is as follows: GAGVSQSPRYKVAKRGQDVALRCDPISGHVSLFWYQQALGQGPEFLTYFQNEAQLDKSGLPSDRFFAERPEGSVSTLKIQRTQQEDSAVYLCASSLTYGRSSTEAFFGQGTRLTVV.

V is TRBV28 and J is TRBJ2-1; D may be TRBD1 (6 bases). CDR3 length: 14 residues. Germline V CDR1 and CDR2: MDHEN, SYDVKM. The germline V and J ends were trimmed by 5 bases and 6 bases, with 14 bases remaining between them. The CDR3 DNA reads as TGTGCCAGCAGTGTCCCCCAGGGGAGCAATGAGCAGTTCTTC. It encodes CASSVPQGSNEQFF.

The rearrangement uses TRBV27 and TRBJ2-2, with TRBD1 identical over 10 bases. This CDR3 spans 16 amino acids. CDR1 is MNHEY and CDR2 is SMNVEV in the germline V gene (reference sequence). The V segment lost 6 bases and the J segment 9 bases; nucleotides outside the gene matches: 13. The CDR3 nucleotides read TGTGCCAGCAGCCGCCGGGGGACAGGGGATTTCAGGGAGCTGTTTTTT. Residues: CASSRRGTGDFRELFF.

V gene TRBV25-1 combines with J gene TRBJ2-1; TRBD2 aligns across 14 bases. This CDR3 comprises 15 residues. Trimming removed 4 bases from V and 6 bases from J; junction bases left unmatched: 2. Germline-derived CDR1 and CDR2 are MGHDK and SYGVNS. The CDR3 loop reads CASSGGTSGSNEQFF. CDR3 nucleotide sequence: TGTGCCAGCAGTGGAGGGACTAGCGGGAGCAATGAGCAGTTCTTC.

V is TRBV20-1 and J is TRBJ2-2; 7 positions agree with TRBD1. This CDR3 is built from 13 residues. V trimming: 6 bases; J trimming: 3 bases; junction bases outside the gene matches: 4. The germline V gene encodes CDR1 DFQATT and CDR2 SNEGSKA (reference sequence). Here the CDR3 DNA reads TGCAGTGCCCGACAGGGTCACACCGGGGAGCTGTTTTTT. This translates into CSARQGHTGELFF.

V gene TRBV20-1 combines with J gene TRBJ2-3; maybe TRBD1 (5 bases). The V end was cut by 5 bases, the J end by 2 bases, with 11 bases between. This CDR3 spans 13 amino acids. CDR1 is DFQATT and CDR2 is SNEGSKA in the germline V gene (reference sequence). CDR3 bases: TGCAGTGCTTTCCCAGGGAACACAGATACGCAGTATTTT. As protein: CSAFPGNTDTQYF.

The gene calls are TRBV20-1 and TRBJ2-7, with 9 bases aligning to TRBD1. V was pared by 3 bases and J by 7 bases, with 4 bases of the junction left unmatched. The length of the CDR3 is 12 residues. Germline-derived CDR1 and CDR2 are DFQATT and SNEGSKA (reference sequence). The CDR3 region is CSASRTGEEQYF. The DNA of the CDR3 is TGCAGTGCTAGCCGGACAGGGGAAGAGCAGTACTTC.

This clonotype was counted once. V usage is TRBV19 and J usage is TRBJ1-1; 8 bases match TRBD1. This CDR3 comprises 14 residues. Germline V gene lookup returns CDR1 LNHDA and CDR2 SQIVND (reference sequence). Trimming removed 4 bases from V and 5 bases from J; junction bases left unmatched: 6. The CDR3 sequence: CASSSQTGVTEAFF. CDR3 bases: TGTGCCAGTAGTAGCCAGACAGGGGTGACTGAAGCTTTCTTT.

This chain links TRBV14 with TRBJ2-7; the match to TRBD1 covers 11 bases. The germline V gene has CDR1 SGHDN and CDR2 FVKESK. V trimming: 2 bases; J trimming: 12 bases; junction bases outside the gene matches: 6. This CDR3 is 13 amino acids long. For the CDR3, the DNA is TGTGCCAGCAGCCAAACCGGGACAGGGGGATTGTACTTC. This gives the protein CASSQTGTGGLYF.